A selection of T cell receptor beta chains follows, all from one sample in a study of shared clonotypes between healthy human individuals. The data were produced by immunoSEQ multiplex PCR, yet TCRdb's version contains in-frame clones alone and is incomplete. This table has about 2.1 million clones, 85% to 95% appearing once. The material sequenced was naive CD8+ T cells from PBMCs. These receptors came from a man younger than 30 in good health. Some clones in this sample may be carry-over from other donors' samples. Each CDR3 is given with its conserved first and last residue. D genes are given only for firm matches. The listing skips clone size in some rows; elsewhere it reads once, few, many or a size class.

CDR3 length: 16
clone size: -
D gene: -
J gene: TRBJ2-3
V gene: TRBV2
CDR3 DNA: TGTGCCAGCAGTGATTTGGTACTAGCTAGCACAGATACGCAGTATTTT
CDR3 protein: CASSDLVLASTDTQYF

CDR3 length: 13
clone size: -
D gene: -
J gene: TRBJ1-1
V gene: TRBV9
CDR3 DNA: TGTGCCAGCAGCGTATCGTCGGACTCCGAAGCTTTCTTT
CDR3 protein: CASSVSSDSEAFF

CDR3 length: 14
clone size: -
D gene: -
J gene: TRBJ2-1
V gene: TRBV12-5
CDR3 DNA: TGTGCTAGTGGTTTGTCGGGTAGTATCAATGAGCAGTTCTTC
CDR3 protein: CASGLSGSINEQFF

CDR3 length: 16
clone size: -
D gene: -
J gene: TRBJ1-5
V gene: TRBV27
CDR3 DNA: TGTGCCAGCAGTCCCTCTCGGGGGGAAGTAGGCCAGCCCCAGCATTTT
CDR3 protein: CASSPSRGEVGQPQHF

CDR3 length: 12
clone size: -
D gene: TRBD1
J gene: TRBJ2-7
V gene: TRBV15
CDR3 DNA: TGTGCCACCACGTCGGCAGGGGGCGAGCAGTACTTC
CDR3 protein: CATTSAGGEQYF

CDR3 length: 11
clone size: -
D gene: -
J gene: TRBJ1-1
V gene: TRBV6-1
CDR3 DNA: TGTGCCAGCACGTGGGTTTCTGAAGCTTTCTTT
CDR3 protein: CASTWVSEAFF

CDR3 length: 15
clone size: -
D gene: -
J gene: TRBJ1-5
V gene: TRBV7-9
CDR3 DNA: TGTGCCAGCAGCTTTGACAGGTCTAGCAATCAGCCCCAGCATTTT
CDR3 protein: CASSFDRSSNQPQHF

CDR3 length: 12
clone size: -
D gene: TRBD1
J gene: TRBJ1-2
V gene: TRBV6-5
CDR3 DNA: TGTGCCAGCGCCACAGGGGACTGGGGCTACACCTTC
CDR3 protein: CASATGDWGYTF

CDR3 length: 17
clone size: -
D gene: -
J gene: TRBJ1-2
V gene: TRBV5-1
CDR3 DNA: TGCGCCAGCAAAGGGTGGGTTGAGTCGGAGGAGGGGTATGGCTACACCTTC
CDR3 protein: CASKGWVESEEGYGYTF

CDR3 length: 17
clone size: -
D gene: TRBD2
J gene: TRBJ2-7
V gene: TRBV7-2
CDR3 DNA: TGTGCCAGCAGCACCCCGGGACTAGCGGGTTTCGGGGACGAGCAGTACTTC
CDR3 protein: CASSTPGLAGFGDEQYF

CDR3 length: 15
clone size: -
D gene: -
J gene: TRBJ2-1
V gene: TRBV6-1
CDR3 DNA: TGTGCCAGCCTAGCCGGGACTTATTCCTACAATGAGCAGTTCTTC
CDR3 protein: CASLAGTYSYNEQFF

CDR3 length: 13
clone size: -
D gene: TRBD2
J gene: TRBJ2-1
V gene: TRBV7-6
CDR3 DNA: TGTGCCAGCAGCCCCCTAGCGGACAATGAGCAGTTCTTC
CDR3 protein: CASSPLADNEQFF

CDR3 length: 15
clone size: -
D gene: -
J gene: TRBJ1-4
V gene: TRBV28
CDR3 DNA: TGTGCCAGCAGTTTATATCCAGGCACTAATGAAAAACTGTTTTTT
CDR3 protein: CASSLYPGTNEKLFF

CDR3 length: 16
clone size: once
D gene: TRBD2
J gene: TRBJ2-1
V gene: TRBV5-1
CDR3 DNA: TGCGCCAGCAGCTCGACTAGCGGGAGTTTGAACAATGAGCAGTTCTTC
CDR3 protein: CASSSTSGSLNNEQFF

CDR3 length: 14
clone size: -
D gene: TRBD1
J gene: TRBJ2-7
V gene: TRBV10-1
CDR3 DNA: TGCGCCAGCAGGAAACAGGGGTCGATCTACGAGCAGTACTTC
CDR3 protein: CASRKQGSIYEQYF

CDR3 length: 13
clone size: -
D gene: -
J gene: TRBJ1-2
V gene: TRBV27
CDR3 DNA: TGTGCCAGCAGTTTATTATCCGGGTATGGCTACACCTTC
CDR3 protein: CASSLLSGYGYTF

CDR3 length: 14
clone size: -
D gene: -
J gene: TRBJ2-7
V gene: TRBV9
CDR3 DNA: TGTGCCAGCAGCGTAGGGCAGGGGGGATACGAGCAGTACTTC
CDR3 protein: CASSVGQGGYEQYF

CDR3 length: 14
clone size: -
D gene: -
J gene: TRBJ2-3
V gene: TRBV5-1
CDR3 DNA: TGCGCCAGCAGCTTGGTTAGAACAACAGATACGCAGTATTTT
CDR3 protein: CASSLVRTTDTQYF

CDR3 length: 16
clone size: -
D gene: TRBD1
J gene: TRBJ2-3
V gene: TRBV7-9
CDR3 DNA: TGTGCCAGCAGCGCCCGTCAGGGGGCGAGCACAGATACGCAGTATTTT
CDR3 protein: CASSARQGASTDTQYF

CDR3 length: 12
clone size: -
D gene: -
J gene: TRBJ2-7
V gene: TRBV13
CDR3 DNA: TGTGCCAGCAGCTCAGGACAGAACGAGCAGTACTTC
CDR3 protein: CASSSGQNEQYF

CDR3 length: 13
clone size: -
D gene: -
J gene: TRBJ2-2
V gene: TRBV27
CDR3 DNA: TGTGCCAGCAGCCAGATTTCAACCGGGGAGCTGTTTTTT
CDR3 protein: CASSQISTGELFF

CDR3 length: 16
clone size: -
D gene: -
J gene: TRBJ1-2
V gene: TRBV5-6
CDR3 DNA: TGTGCCAGCAGCTTGTTGCTCCAGGACAGTATCTATGGCTACACCTTC
CDR3 protein: CASSLLLQDSIYGYTF

CDR3 length: 13
clone size: -
D gene: TRBD2
J gene: TRBJ2-7
V gene: TRBV7-9
CDR3 DNA: TGTGCCAGCAGCCCGCGGGGGAGGTACGAGCAGTACTTC
CDR3 protein: CASSPRGRYEQYF

CDR3 length: 15
clone size: once
D gene: -
J gene: TRBJ2-7
V gene: TRBV27
CDR3 DNA: TGTGCCAGCAGTTTCCTGGCCTCGATGGGCTACGAGCAGTACTTC
CDR3 protein: CASSFLASMGYEQYF

CDR3 length: 13
clone size: -
D gene: -
J gene: TRBJ2-2
V gene: TRBV5-4
CDR3 DNA: TGTGCCAGCAGCGGGGGACGCACCGGGGAGCTGTTTTTT
CDR3 protein: CASSGGRTGELFF

CDR3 length: 14
clone size: -
D gene: TRBD1
J gene: TRBJ1-2
V gene: TRBV6-1
CDR3 DNA: TGTGCCAGCAGCGCAACCGGGACAGGGTATGGCTACACCTTC
CDR3 protein: CASSATGTGYGYTF

CDR3 length: 16
clone size: -
D gene: TRBD1
J gene: TRBJ2-7
V gene: TRBV29-1
CDR3 DNA: TGCAGCGTTGAGAGGAGTGGGGGGACAGGGAGCCTCAAGCAGTACTTC
CDR3 protein: CSVERSGGTGSLKQYF

CDR3 length: 16
clone size: -
D gene: -
J gene: TRBJ2-2
V gene: TRBV9
CDR3 DNA: TGTGCCAGCAGCCCCCCTTACAGCGAGCTTCCCGGGGAGCTGTTTTTT
CDR3 protein: CASSPPYSELPGELFF

CDR3 length: 12
clone size: -
D gene: -
J gene: TRBJ1-5
V gene: TRBV28
CDR3 DNA: TGTGCCAGCAGTTACCCCAATCAGCCCCAGCATTTT
CDR3 protein: CASSYPNQPQHF

CDR3 length: 16
clone size: once
D gene: -
J gene: TRBJ2-2
V gene: TRBV6-5
CDR3 DNA: TGTGCCAGCAGTTACTCTCCGACCTTCAACACCGGGGAGCTGTTTTTT
CDR3 protein: CASSYSPTFNTGELFF

CDR3 length: 12
clone size: -
D gene: -
J gene: TRBJ1-2
V gene: TRBV29-1
CDR3 DNA: TGCAGCGTTGAATCACAGGACCCCGGCTACACCTTC
CDR3 protein: CSVESQDPGYTF

CDR3 length: 16
clone size: -
D gene: TRBD2
J gene: TRBJ2-1
V gene: TRBV7-9
CDR3 DNA: TGTGCCAGCAGCCCACCTAGCGGGAACTCCTACAATGAGCAGTTCTTC
CDR3 protein: CASSPPSGNSYNEQFF

CDR3 length: 11
clone size: -
D gene: -
J gene: TRBJ2-1
V gene: TRBV4-3
CDR3 DNA: TGCGCCAGCAGCCAAGACGGTGAGCAGTTCTTC
CDR3 protein: CASSQDGEQFF

CDR3 length: 15
clone size: -
D gene: TRBD1
J gene: TRBJ1-1
V gene: TRBV6-5
CDR3 DNA: TGTGCCAGCAGTAACCCGGACAGGGGAAGGACTGAAGCTTTCTTT
CDR3 protein: CASSNPDRGRTEAFF

CDR3 length: 14
clone size: once
D gene: TRBD2
J gene: TRBJ2-7
V gene: TRBV27
CDR3 DNA: TGTGCCAGCAGTTTAAGCGGGAGATTCAACGAGCAGTACTTC
CDR3 protein: CASSLSGRFNEQYF

CDR3 length: 11
clone size: -
D gene: -
J gene: TRBJ1-2
V gene: TRBV29-1
CDR3 DNA: TGCAGCGTTAGTTTAAACTATGGCTACACCTTC
CDR3 protein: CSVSLNYGYTF

CDR3 length: 11
clone size: -
D gene: -
J gene: TRBJ1-1
V gene: TRBV7-9
CDR3 DNA: TGTGCCAGCGCACTTGGCACTGAAGCTTTCTTT
CDR3 protein: CASALGTEAFF

CDR3 length: 12
clone size: -
D gene: -
J gene: TRBJ1-3
V gene: TRBV7-9
CDR3 DNA: TGTGCCAGCAGCTTAGGAAGGGGGGCAACATATTTT
CDR3 protein: CASSLGRGATYF

CDR3 length: 13
clone size: -
D gene: -
J gene: TRBJ1-1
V gene: TRBV14
CDR3 DNA: TGTGCCAGCAGCCCGTTTATGAACACTGAAGCTTTCTTT
CDR3 protein: CASSPFMNTEAFF

CDR3 length: 14
clone size: -
D gene: TRBD1
J gene: TRBJ2-7
V gene: TRBV28
CDR3 DNA: TGTGCCAGCAGCCGTGACAGGGGTACCTACGAGCAGTACTTC
CDR3 protein: CASSRDRGTYEQYF

CDR3 length: 15
clone size: once
D gene: TRBD1
J gene: TRBJ1-1
V gene: TRBV11-2
CDR3 DNA: TGTGCCAGCCGCCTCGGGACAGGGGGCTTCGGCGGGGCTTTCTTT
CDR3 protein: CASRLGTGGFGGAFF

CDR3 length: 14
clone size: -
D gene: -
J gene: TRBJ1-3
V gene: TRBV7-9
CDR3 DNA: TGTGCCAGCAGCTTAGACAGCTCTGGAAACACCATATATTTT
CDR3 protein: CASSLDSSGNTIYF

CDR3 length: 16
clone size: -
D gene: TRBD1
J gene: TRBJ2-3
V gene: TRBV7-9
CDR3 DNA: TGTGCCAGCAGCTACGGGACAGGGGGTCGGACAGATACGCAGTATTTT
CDR3 protein: CASSYGTGGRTDTQYF

CDR3 length: 15
clone size: -
D gene: TRBD2
J gene: TRBJ2-1
V gene: TRBV7-3
CDR3 DNA: TGTGCCAGCAGCTTTACCCCTAGCGGGAGAGATGAGCAGTTCTTC
CDR3 protein: CASSFTPSGRDEQFF

CDR3 length: 18
clone size: -
D gene: -
J gene: TRBJ1-3
V gene: TRBV11-3
CDR3 DNA: TGTGCCAGCAGCCCGGTGCCACGACTCAATCGGTTTACAAACACCATATATTTT
CDR3 protein: CASSPVPRLNRFTNTIYF

CDR3 length: 14
clone size: -
D gene: -
J gene: TRBJ1-1
V gene: TRBV28
CDR3 DNA: TGTGCCAGCAGTGGGGGACCGTTGAACACTGAAGCTTTCTTT
CDR3 protein: CASSGGPLNTEAFF

CDR3 length: 15
clone size: -
D gene: -
J gene: TRBJ1-3
V gene: TRBV27
CDR3 DNA: TGTGCCAGCAGTGCACGGGGCTTCTCTGGAAACACCATATATTTT
CDR3 protein: CASSARGFSGNTIYF

CDR3 length: 17
clone size: -
D gene: -
J gene: TRBJ2-5
V gene: TRBV2
CDR3 DNA: TGTGCCAGCAGTGATCCTAGGGCTCCGCGGACCCCAGAGACCCAGTACTTC
CDR3 protein: CASSDPRAPRTPETQYF

CDR3 length: 18
clone size: -
D gene: TRBD2
J gene: TRBJ2-7
V gene: TRBV5-1
CDR3 DNA: TGCGCCAGCAGCTTGAGGAGACTAGCGGGACATTTCTCCTACGAGCAGTACTTC
CDR3 protein: CASSLRRLAGHFSYEQYF

CDR3 length: 16
clone size: once
D gene: -
J gene: TRBJ2-5
V gene: TRBV14
CDR3 DNA: TGTGCCAGCAGCCAAGATTTCGGTGTTAGCCCGGAGACCCAGTACTTC
CDR3 protein: CASSQDFGVSPETQYF

CDR3 length: 14
clone size: once
D gene: -
J gene: TRBJ2-7
V gene: TRBV5-5
CDR3 DNA: TGTGCCAGCAGCTTGGGACAGTACTCCTACGAGCAGTACTTC
CDR3 protein: CASSLGQYSYEQYF

CDR3 length: 17
clone size: -
D gene: -
J gene: TRBJ2-5
V gene: TRBV9
CDR3 DNA: TGTGCCAGCAGCGCCCTTCCACTAGTCGAGGGCCAAGAGACCCAGTACTTC
CDR3 protein: CASSALPLVEGQETQYF

CDR3 length: 15
clone size: -
D gene: -
J gene: TRBJ1-5
V gene: TRBV27
CDR3 DNA: TGTGCCAGCAGCCCAGAAGTCGGAAGCAATCAGCCCCAGCATTTT
CDR3 protein: CASSPEVGSNQPQHF

CDR3 length: 12
clone size: -
D gene: -
J gene: TRBJ1-1
V gene: TRBV28
CDR3 DNA: TGTGCCAGCAGTAGCCCAACCAGGGGAGCTTTCTTT
CDR3 protein: CASSSPTRGAFF

CDR3 length: 15
clone size: -
D gene: -
J gene: TRBJ2-7
V gene: TRBV28
CDR3 DNA: TGTGCCAGCAGTTTATACAGGGTAAGATCCTACGAGCAGTACTTC
CDR3 protein: CASSLYRVRSYEQYF

CDR3 length: 14
clone size: once
D gene: -
J gene: TRBJ2-7
V gene: TRBV27
CDR3 DNA: TGTGCCAGCAGCCCCGGGGCCCGGGGCTACGAGCAGTACTTC
CDR3 protein: CASSPGARGYEQYF

CDR3 length: 12
clone size: -
D gene: -
J gene: TRBJ1-1
V gene: TRBV28
CDR3 DNA: TGTGCCAGCAGTTTAGTTGGCACTGAAGCTTTCTTT
CDR3 protein: CASSLVGTEAFF

CDR3 length: 14
clone size: -
D gene: TRBD1
J gene: TRBJ1-2
V gene: TRBV6-5
CDR3 DNA: TGTGCCAGCAGTTACGACAGGGAAGCATATGGCTACACCTTC
CDR3 protein: CASSYDREAYGYTF